The present T cell receptor beta chain was sequenced within a study of shared clonotypes between healthy human individuals. Naive CD8 cells, CD45RO-negative and positively selected for CCR7, excluded terminally differentiated effector memory CD45RA+ cells. The method was immunoSEQ multiplex PCR; TCRdb's version includes in-frame clones alone and lacks a portion of them. The sample has more than 2 million clones; over 85% are singletons. From germline, CDR1 is SGDLS and CDR2 YYNGEE. CDR3 size: 13 residues. The V gene lost 0 bases and the J gene lost 8 bases, with 11 bases spanning the gap. The clonotype originates from a man between 18 and 29 years old in good health. Sequencing was performed on naive CD8+ T cells sorted from blood. The genes are TRBV9 and TRBJ1-2; D might be TRBD1 (6 bases). This CDR3 is CASSVEMGAGYTF. The CDR3 nucleotides are TGTGCCAGCAGCGTAGAGATGGGGGCCGGCTACACCTTC.